The 10 T cell receptor beta chains reported below all come from one sample, sequenced in a study of blood T cell repertoires in COVID-19. The assay was immunoSEQ multiplex PCR, and TCRdb's table has in-frame clones only and misses some. Found here are roughly 62,000 clones, about 80% of them singletons; the top ten hold about 3.4%. The sample consisted of peripheral blood. All receptors come from a man in his 60s with acute or convalescent COVID-19.

The chain combines TRBV24-1 with TRBJ1-2, with 8 bases aligning to TRBD1. In germline, CDR1 is KGHDR, CDR2 SFDVKD. J lost 9 bases, V lost 4 bases, and 9 bases had no gene match. The CDR3 runs to 14 residues. The CDR3 nucleotides read TGTGCCACCAGTGACTCCGGACAGGGTGGAAGCTACACCTTC. Translating it yields CATSDSGQGGSYTF.

The chain couples TRBV4-1 to TRBJ2-3; D is unclear. Germline V CDR1 and CDR2: MGHRA, YSYEKL. The CDR3 is 13 residues long. V gave up 0 bases and J gave up 4 bases, with 5 bases separating them. CDR3 loop: CASSQEAPDTQYF. The CDR3 nucleotides are TGCGCCAGCAGCCAAGAAGCGCCAGATACGCAGTATTTT.

The sample holds one count of this clone. The V gene is TRBV6-2 or TRBV6-3, the J gene TRBJ1-2; no definite D call. Trimming removed 2 bases at V and 4 bases at J, with 14 bases between. The CDR3 is 15 amino acids. Germline CDR1 is MNHEY and CDR2 is SVGEGT. In DNA, the CDR3 is TGTGCCAGCAGTTACGGCGGGGATTCGGCCTATGGCTACACCTTC. Amino acid sequence: CASSYGGDSAYGYTF.

This chain joins TRBV5-6 and TRBJ2-7, with 8 bases identical to TRBD1. Trimming cost V 3 bases and J 3 bases; bases outside gene matches: 2. The germline V gene encodes CDR1 SGHDT and CDR2 YYEEEE. CDR3 length equals 13 residues. CDR3 sequence reads: CASSWGTGYEQYF. The CDR3 DNA reads as TGTGCCAGCAGCTGGGGGACAGGCTACGAGCAGTACTTC.

The CDR3 spells CAWSILNTGELFF. The CDR3 bases are TGTGCCTGGAGTATCCTTAACACCGGGGAGCTGTTTTTT. The chain couples TRBV30 to TRBJ2-2, with D hard to call. Germline assignment: CDR1 GTSNPN and CDR2 SVGIG (reference sequence). This CDR3 has 13 residues. Trimming cost V 2 bases and J 2 bases, with 6 bases left between them.

This chain joins TRBV5-1 and TRBJ2-1, with 15 positions matching TRBD2. This CDR3 has 16 amino acids. V was pared by 0 bases and J by 8 bases, with 3 bases of the junction left unmatched. In germline, CDR1 is SGHRS, CDR2 YFSETQ. Here the CDR3 reads CASSLGTSGGAHEQFF. As DNA, the CDR3 is TGCGCCAGCAGCTTGGGGACTAGCGGGGGGGCGCATGAGCAGTTCTTC.

The chain combines TRBV6-6 with TRBJ1-1; TRBD1 aligns across 8 bases. This CDR3 is built from 17 residues. Trimming at V came to 5 bases and at J to 0 bases, leaving 11 bases not matched to a gene. Looked up from germline, CDR1 is MNHNY and CDR2 is SVGAGI (reference sequence). CDR3: CASSPGTGGFMNTEAFF. The CDR3 DNA follows: TGTGCCAGCAGTCCCGGAACAGGGGGATTTATGAACACTGAAGCTTTCTTT.

This chain connects TRBV9 to TRBJ1-1; possibly TRBD1 for D (6 bases). From germline, CDR1 is SGDLS and CDR2 YYNGEE. V lost 0 bases, J lost 4 bases, and 10 bases lay in between. This CDR3 spans 14 amino acids. The CDR3 sequence: CASSVGGGGTEAFF. The CDR3 DNA sequence: TGTGCCAGCAGCGTAGGAGGGGGTGGCACTGAAGCTTTCTTT. The full variable domain, in which reference TRBV9 and TRBJ1-1 provide the parts outside the CDR3, is DSGVTQTPKHLITATGQRVTLRCSPRSGDLSVYWYQQSLDQGLQFLIQYYNGEERAKGNILERFSAQQFPDLHSELNLSSLELGDSALYFCASSVGGGGTEAFFGQGTRLTVV.

V and J are TRBV2 and TRBJ1-1; 10 bases are shared with TRBD1. CDR1 SNHLY and CDR2 FYNNEI come from the germline V gene. The CDR3 is 12 residues long. V trimming: 8 bases; J trimming: 5 bases; junction bases outside the gene matches: 2. The CDR3 sequence is CASRGQGTEAFF. The CDR3 nucleotides read TGTGCCAGCCGGGGACAGGGGACTGAAGCTTTCTTT.

This chain links TRBV7-9 with TRBJ1-2, with 10 bases fitting TRBD1. V shed 5 bases, J shed 9 bases, and the junction held 15 bases outside the gene matches. The CDR3 totals 16 residues. CDR1 and CDR2 (germline): SEHNR, FQNEAQ (reference sequence). CDR3 sequence reads: CASSPTQRGTGASYTF. The DNA of the CDR3 is TGTGCCAGCAGCCCCACACAGCGGGGGACAGGGGCGAGCTACACCTTC.